Below are 20 T cell receptor beta chains sequenced from a single sample in a study of CD8 T cell repertoires and HIV-1 epitope variants. The method was immunoSEQ multiplex PCR; TCRdb's version includes in-frame clones alone and lacks a portion of them. Of around 5,000 clones listed, more than 65% are singletons. No antigen has been assigned to these receptors. The sample comprised cultured CD8+ T cells derived from PBMCs. All receptors come from a male donor with HIV.

The V gene is TRBV19, the J gene TRBJ2-2; D not certain. The CDR3 runs to 15 residues. Germline CDR1 and CDR2: LNHDA and SQIVND (reference sequence). V gave up 7 bases and J gave up 5 bases, with 17 bases separating them. The CDR3 loop is CASTPWAGETGELFF. For the CDR3, the DNA is TGTGCCAGTACCCCCTGGGCAGGTGAAACCGGGGAGCTGTTTTTT.

The rearrangement links TRBV27 to TRBJ2-3, with 9 nucleotides matching TRBD1. V gave up 5 bases and J gave up 5 bases; unmatched junction bases: 5. Germline V gene lookup returns CDR1 MNHEY and CDR2 SMNVEV (reference sequence). The CDR3 is 14 residues long. CDR3 residues: CASSDYRGQDTQYF. CDR3 nucleotides: TGTGCCAGCAGTGATTACAGGGGGCAAGATACGCAGTATTTT.

This sequence joins TRBV19 and TRBJ1-1; D is unclear. This CDR3 has 14 amino acids. V lost 3 bases and J lost 1, with 9 bases in between. Germline values: CDR1 LNHDA, CDR2 SQIVND (reference sequence). Written as DNA, the CDR3 is TGTGCCAGTAGTATCGAGGCGGGGAACACTGAAGCTTTCTTT. Encoded protein: CASSIEAGNTEAFF.

This chain joins TRBV4-1 and TRBJ2-7, with 8 bases fitting TRBD2. Germline CDR1 and CDR2: MGHRA and YSYEKL. This CDR3 region has 14 residues. V shed 2 bases, J shed 0 bases, and the junction held 0 bases outside the gene matches. The CDR3 DNA is TGCGCCAGCAGCCAAACTAGCGGCTCCTACGAGCAGTACTTC. This encodes CASSQTSGSYEQYF.

This clone is a singleton in its sample. The chain joins TRBV18 to TRBJ2-3, with a weak D call TRBD1 (6 bases). V dropped 5 bases and J dropped 4 bases, with 13 bases sitting between them. Germline assignment: CDR1 KGHSH and CDR2 LQKENI. CDR3 size: 14 residues. The CDR3 is CASSSDGQPDTQYF. In DNA form, the CDR3 reads TGTGCCAGCTCATCAGACGGACAGCCAGATACGCAGTATTTT.

This chain uses TRBV6-5 with TRBJ2-1, with D possibly being TRBD1 or TRBD2 (6 bases each). Trimming took off 5 bases at V and 9 bases at J, with 8 bases between the two ends. Per germline, CDR1 MNHEY and CDR2 SVGAGI. This CDR3 is 11 amino acids long. The DNA of the CDR3 is TGTGCCAGCAGTGAGGGGGGTGAGCAGTTCTTC. Amino acid sequence: CASSEGGEQFF.

The genes are TRBV6-6 and TRBJ1-2; no reliable D call. The CDR3 length is 13 residues. CDR1 is MNHNY, CDR2 SVGAGI, per germline (reference sequence). V was shortened by 7 bases and J by 5 bases, with 14 bases between the two germline ends. The CDR3 coding sequence is TGTGCCAGCAATCCCCCGGGAAGTTATGGCTACACCTTC. Amino acids: CASNPPGSYGYTF.

The V call is TRBV11-2, the J call TRBJ2-5; unclear D gene. The germline gives CDR1 SGHAT, CDR2 FQNNGV. V was trimmed by 5 bases and J by 4 bases, leaving 8 bases between them. This CDR3 spans 12 amino acids. As DNA, the CDR3 is TGTGCCAGCAGCGCCAGAGGAGAGACCCAGTACTTC. Translation: CASSARGETQYF.

This clone appeared a few times. The genes are TRBV11-2 and TRBJ1-5, with D possibly matching TRBD1 (5 bases). This CDR3 comprises 14 residues. Germline CDR1 is SGHAT and CDR2 is FQNNGV. V lost 5 bases to trimming and J lost 6 bases, with 14 bases between them. The DNA for the CDR3 is TGTGCCAGCAGCAGGGACCAGGAGGGTCAGCCCCAGCATTTT. It yields the protein CASSRDQEGQPQHF.

V and J are TRBV7-9 and TRBJ2-2; 10 positions match TRBD2. V gave up 5 bases and J gave up 3 bases; unmatched junction bases: 6. There are 16 residues in the CDR3. The V gene's germline CDR1 is SEHNR and CDR2 FQNEAQ (reference sequence). The CDR3 nucleotides are TGTGCCAGCAGCCCCTCTAGCGGGGGTTACACCGGGGAGCTGTTTTTT. Residues: CASSPSSGGYTGELFF.

The count of this clone is one. This chain joins TRBV6-1 and TRBJ2-3, with no clear D. Germline lookup yields CDR1 MNHNS and CDR2 SASEGT. V was cut by 5 bases and J by 0 bases, with 12 bases left in between. This CDR3 spans 15 amino acids. The CDR3 is CASSRVSPSTDTQYF. The DNA of the CDR3 is TGTGCCAGCAGTCGGGTTTCCCCCAGCACAGATACGCAGTATTTT.

This clone appeared a few times. The V and J genes are TRBV28 and TRBJ2-5; D may be TRBD2 (6 bases). The CDR3 has 14 residues. V was pared by 6 bases and J by 5 bases, with 16 bases between. CDR1 and CDR2 from the germline V gene are MDHEN and SYDVKM. The CDR3 DNA is TGTGCCAGCAGCACTCGTAGGAGGGACGAGACCCAGTACTTC. Its protein is CASSTRRRDETQYF. Looking up the rest from reference TRBV28 and TRBJ2-5 gives the full variable domain: DVKVTQSSRYLVKRTGEKVFLECVQDMDHENMFWYRQDPGLGLRLIYFSYDVKMKEKGDIPEGYSVSREKKERFSLILESASTNQTSMYLCASSTRRRDETQYFGPGTRLLVL.

The CDR3 protein is CASSPKGGGDRTEAFF. The CDR3 bases are TGTGCCAGCTCACCGAAGGGGGGGGGAGACAGGACTGAAGCTTTCTTT. The rearrangement joins TRBV4-2 to TRBJ1-1, with D tentatively TRBD1 (6 bases). V was trimmed by 8 bases and J by 5 bases, leaving 24 bases between them. This CDR3 region has 16 residues. The germline gives CDR1 LGHNA, CDR2 YNFKEQ.

This chain uses TRBV7-9 with TRBJ2-2, with 7 bases lining up with TRBD1. V dropped 0 bases and J dropped 4; count of bases not matched to a gene: 8. The germline CDR1 and CDR2 sequences are SEHNR and FQNEAQ (reference sequence). The CDR3 runs to 17 residues. CDR3 nucleotide sequence: TGTGCCAGCAGCTTAGCGCATACGGGACAGTTCACCGGGGAGCTGTTTTTT. This encodes CASSLAHTGQFTGELFF.

The J gene is TRBJ1-2, the V gene TRBV28, with a possible D match to TRBD1 (5 bases). V lost 7 bases to trimming and J lost 4 bases, with 13 bases between them. In germline, CDR1 is MDHEN, CDR2 SYDVKM. The length of the CDR3 is 13 residues. The CDR3 loop reads CASTRGKIYGYTF. In DNA, the CDR3 is TGTGCCAGCACTCGGGGGAAAATCTATGGCTACACCTTC.

The chain has TRBV4-3 and TRBJ2-1, with 7 bases aligning to TRBD1. The CDR3 consists of 16 residues. Per germline, CDR1 LGHNA and CDR2 YSLEER. Trimming at V came to 0 bases and at J to 2 bases, leaving 4 bases not matched to a gene. The CDR3 region is CASSQERQGPYNEQFF. The CDR3 DNA is TGCGCCAGCAGCCAAGAGCGACAGGGCCCCTACAATGAGCAGTTCTTC.

The chain combines TRBV27 with TRBJ1-2; 12 bases line up with TRBD1. V shed 3 bases, J shed 10 bases, and the junction held 6 bases outside the gene matches. The CDR3 is made up of 14 amino acids. Germline V lookup: CDR1 MNHEY, CDR2 SMNVEV (reference sequence). The CDR3 sequence: CASSFGDRGRAYTF. As DNA, the CDR3 is TGTGCCAGCAGTTTTGGGGACAGGGGGCGAGCCTACACCTTC.

The V and J genes are TRBV7-9 and TRBJ1-4; D uncertain. The V gene lost 10 bases and the J gene lost 7 bases, with 13 bases spanning the gap. This CDR3 contains 12 residues. CDR1 is SEHNR, CDR2 FQNEAQ, per germline (reference sequence). CDR3 amino acids: CAIPLVGEKLFF. For the CDR3, the DNA is TGTGCCATCCCGTTGGTAGGTGAAAAACTGTTTTTT.

The rearrangement uses TRBV7-6 and TRBJ2-1, with unresolved D. V was clipped by 4 bases and J by 3 bases, with 4 bases between them. The CDR3 totals 12 residues. CDR1 is SGHVS, CDR2 FNYEAQ, per germline. The CDR3 loop reads CASSSNYNEQFF. CDR3 DNA: TGTGCCAGCAGCTCTAACTACAATGAGCAGTTCTTC.

J is TRBJ1-1 and V is TRBV28; no definite D call. Germline CDR1 MDHEN, CDR2 SYDVKM. The CDR3 runs 13 residues. Between the trimmed V and J ends, which lost 7 bases and 0 bases, there was a span of 9 bases. This CDR3 is CASNRVMNTEAFF. CDR3 sequence (DNA): TGTGCCAGCAATCGAGTCATGAACACTGAAGCTTTCTTT.